This TCR beta chain was identified in a study of blood T cell repertoires in COVID-19. CDR1 and CDR2 (germline): MNHNS, SASEGT. Germline trimming cut 2 bases from V and 2 bases from J; bases unmatched to any gene: 7. CDR3 length: 17 amino acids. Original data processing: For nucleated cells, counts were estimated from reference gene primer amplification. The protocol was immunoSEQ multiplex PCR, while the TCRdb copy is restricted to in-frame clones and leaves out a portion. V, J and clone size reflect that table, while D and trimming were determined from the DNA. The sample has about 140,000 clones, around three quarters seen once.

The rearrangement joins TRBV6-1 to TRBJ2-3; 10 bases align to TRBD2. The sample consisted of peripheral blood. This sequence originates from a man in his forties or fifties with acute or convalescent COVID-19. The DNA of the CDR3 is TGTGCCAGCAGTGAAAAGTGGAGCGGGGGGGTCACAGATACGCAGTATTTT. Its translation: CASSEKWSGGVTDTQYF.